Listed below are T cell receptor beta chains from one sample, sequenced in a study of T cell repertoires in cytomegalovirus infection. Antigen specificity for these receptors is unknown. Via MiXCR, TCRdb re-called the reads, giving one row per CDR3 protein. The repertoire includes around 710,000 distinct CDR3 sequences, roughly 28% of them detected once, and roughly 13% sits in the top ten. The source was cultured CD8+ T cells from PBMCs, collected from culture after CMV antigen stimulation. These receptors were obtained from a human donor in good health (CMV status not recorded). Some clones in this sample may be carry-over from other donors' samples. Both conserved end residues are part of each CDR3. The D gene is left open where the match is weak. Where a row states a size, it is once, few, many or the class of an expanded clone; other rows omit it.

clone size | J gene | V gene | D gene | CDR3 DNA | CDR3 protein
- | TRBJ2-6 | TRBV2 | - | TGTGCCAGCGTGGTGGGGGCCAACGTCCTGACTTTC | CASVVGANVLTF
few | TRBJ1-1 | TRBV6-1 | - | TGTGCCAGCAGTGAAAACAGAAAGAACACTGAAGCTTTCTTT | CASSENRKNTEAFF
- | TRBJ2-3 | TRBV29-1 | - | TGCAGCGTTGATGGGACATCCCTAGAGGATACGCAGTATTTT | CSVDGTSLEDTQYF
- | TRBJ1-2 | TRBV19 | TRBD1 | TGTGCCAGTAGTACCCGGGACAGGGGAAGGACCGACTATGGCTACACCTTC | CASSTRDRGRTDYGYTF
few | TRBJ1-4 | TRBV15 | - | TGTGCCACCAGCAGGAAGACAGCAGGGGAAAAACTGTTTTTT | CATSRKTAGEKLFF
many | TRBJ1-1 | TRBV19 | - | TGTGCCAGTAGTTCGGGGTTTCGGAAGGGGAGCACTGAAGCTTTCTTT | CASSSGFRKGSTEAFF
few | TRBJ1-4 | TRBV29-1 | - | TGCAGCGTTGAATTGGTACAGTACGCTAATGAAAAACTGTTTTTT | CSVELVQYANEKLFF
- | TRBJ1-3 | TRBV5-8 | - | TGTGCCAGCAGCTATTACGTTGCTGGAAACACCATATATTTT | CASSYYVAGNTIYF
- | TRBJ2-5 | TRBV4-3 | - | TGCGCCAGCAGCCAAGATGAAGGGGGGGCGGAGACCCAGTACTTC | CASSQDEGGAETQYF
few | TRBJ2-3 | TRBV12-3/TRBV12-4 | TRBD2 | TGTGCCAGCAATATAATAGCGGGGGGGGAAGATACGCAGTATTTT | CASNIIAGGEDTQYF